A selection of T cell receptor beta chains follows, all from one sample in a study of cytomegalovirus exposure and HLA in healthy donors. The data were produced by immunoSEQ multiplex PCR, yet TCRdb's version contains in-frame clones alone and is incomplete. The sample has roughly 180,000 clones, roughly 9.4% seen once. Material: PBMCs. The receptors here all came from a woman aged 30 to 39 in good health and CMV-seropositive. The conserved cysteine and the conserved F or W are not part of the CDR3 here. Only some rows state a clone size, as once, few, many or a class for expanded clones.

v_gene: TRBV7-2; abundance: .; j_gene: TRBJ2-7; CDR3aa: ASSLSHSSYEQY
v_gene: TRBV6-5; abundance: .; j_gene: TRBJ2-7; CDR3aa: ASSSHESPYEQY
v_gene: TRBV4-1; abundance: few; j_gene: TRBJ1-1; CDR3aa: ASSPERVNTEAF
v_gene: TRBV10-1; abundance: .; j_gene: TRBJ2-5; CDR3aa: ASSKPGQGAETQY
v_gene: TRBV5-1; abundance: many; j_gene: TRBJ2-1; CDR3aa: ASSFLGNEQF
v_gene: TRBV5-6; abundance: few; j_gene: TRBJ1-3; CDR3aa: ASSFGQGALDTIY
v_gene: TRBV2; abundance: .; j_gene: TRBJ1-5; CDR3aa: ASSMAGGPQH
v_gene: TRBV5-1; abundance: .; j_gene: TRBJ2-1; CDR3aa: ASSLDPASDGEQF
v_gene: TRBV11-2; abundance: few; j_gene: TRBJ2-7; CDR3aa: ASSLTQEQY
v_gene: TRBV10-3; abundance: .; j_gene: TRBJ1-1; CDR3aa: AISVGQNTEAF
v_gene: TRBV29-1; abundance: few; j_gene: TRBJ2-1; CDR3aa: SVYKLAGEGGYNEQF
v_gene: TRBV5-4; abundance: .; j_gene: TRBJ2-1; CDR3aa: ASSLDALSSYNEQF
v_gene: TRBV5-5; abundance: few; j_gene: TRBJ2-7; CDR3aa: ASSPPGQGTYEQY
v_gene: TRBV10-3; abundance: .; j_gene: TRBJ2-5; CDR3aa: AISEWGGEETQY
v_gene: TRBV30; abundance: few; j_gene: TRBJ2-1; CDR3aa: AWIGTSVYNEQF
v_gene: TRBV6-6; abundance: once; j_gene: .; CDR3aa: ASNLSRDLIYEQY
v_gene: TRBV27; abundance: few; j_gene: TRBJ2-1; CDR3aa: ASSLSSGGNEQF
v_gene: TRBV7-6; abundance: .; j_gene: TRBJ2-7; CDR3aa: ASSAGTGDSYEQY
v_gene: TRBV5-1; abundance: few; j_gene: TRBJ1-1; CDR3aa: ASSSTGQNTEAF
v_gene: TRBV5-1; abundance: .; j_gene: TRBJ2-7; CDR3aa: ASSLGYGGANEQY
v_gene: TRBV7-9; abundance: .; j_gene: TRBJ2-1; CDR3aa: ASSLSGTTRYNEQF
v_gene: TRBV5-1; abundance: .; j_gene: TRBJ2-5; CDR3aa: ASSLRESWETQY
v_gene: TRBV7-9; abundance: few; j_gene: TRBJ1-4; CDR3aa: ASSLRDRGATNEKLF
v_gene: TRBV28; abundance: few; j_gene: TRBJ2-3; CDR3aa: ASRLPGLAGLDTQY
v_gene: TRBV10-3; abundance: .; j_gene: TRBJ2-5; CDR3aa: AISGLGRETQY
v_gene: TRBV6-5; abundance: few; j_gene: TRBJ2-1; CDR3aa: ASSSRQGARNEQF
v_gene: TRBV6-1; abundance: .; j_gene: TRBJ1-1; CDR3aa: AAGQPNTEAF
v_gene: TRBV5-4; abundance: .; j_gene: TRBJ1-1; CDR3aa: ASSRNRLEAF
v_gene: TRBV21-1; abundance: few; j_gene: TRBJ2-7; CDR3aa: ASSKAASGSAIPSRVSRTYEQY
v_gene: TRBV5-1; abundance: few; j_gene: TRBJ1-2; CDR3aa: ASSFDSPGQGGYGYT
v_gene: TRBV9; abundance: few; j_gene: TRBJ1-1; CDR3aa: ASSAQPGGPMNTEAF
v_gene: TRBV15; abundance: few; j_gene: TRBJ2-5; CDR3aa: ATSRDGTGETQY
v_gene: TRBV6-4; abundance: once; j_gene: TRBJ2-5; CDR3aa: ASSDTRTAKRRTQY
v_gene: TRBV5-4; abundance: few; j_gene: TRBJ1-2; CDR3aa: ASSLGDRENYGYT
v_gene: TRBV6-5; abundance: .; j_gene: TRBJ2-7; CDR3aa: ASRQGYYYEQY
v_gene: TRBV2; abundance: few; j_gene: TRBJ2-2; CDR3aa: ASSEAVAGLRTGELF
v_gene: TRBV28; abundance: few; j_gene: TRBJ2-7; CDR3aa: ASSAPGLAGSEQY